This T cell receptor beta chain was observed in a study of shared clonotypes between healthy human individuals. The repertoire was sequenced with immunoSEQ multiplex PCR; TCRdb's copy has only in-frame clones and lacks some. The sample holds about 2.4 million clones, 80% to 95% seen once. CDR3 size: 18 residues. The ends lost 5 bases at V and 1 base at J; junction bases unmatched: 14. Germline V gene data show CDR1 as SGHVS and CDR2 as FQNEAQ. This clonotype was sampled from a man in his late teens or twenties in good health. Some clones in this sample may be carry-over from other donors' samples. Sequences were obtained from naive CD4+ T cells from PBMCs. Subset in this sample: CD45RA+ positively selected. The V call is TRBV7-8, the J call TRBJ2-3; TRBD2 aligns across 8 bases. The CDR3, as DNA: TGTGCCAGCAGCGCCCGGGGGGGGGCTAGCCGGGGCACAGATACGCAGTATTTT. It yields the protein CASSARGGASRGTDTQYF.